This paragraph covers one TCR beta chain sequence. This entry is derived from a study of control samples from healthy donors and cancer patients. V was clipped by 5 bases and J by 5 bases, with 7 bases between them. The CDR3 length is 13 residues. Measured with immunoSEQ multiplex PCR; TCRdb has only the in-frame clones, and not every one. This sample has some 150,000 clones, with roughly nine tenths found just once. Sequenced: blood. The chain is built from TRBV12-3 or TRBV12-4 and TRBJ1-6; tentative D call: TRBD1 (6 bases). This clonotype originated in a man aged 30 to 45 in good health. CDR3 loop: CASSDRNNSPLHF. In DNA form, the CDR3 reads TGTGCCAGCAGTGACAGGAATAATTCACCCCTCCACTTT.